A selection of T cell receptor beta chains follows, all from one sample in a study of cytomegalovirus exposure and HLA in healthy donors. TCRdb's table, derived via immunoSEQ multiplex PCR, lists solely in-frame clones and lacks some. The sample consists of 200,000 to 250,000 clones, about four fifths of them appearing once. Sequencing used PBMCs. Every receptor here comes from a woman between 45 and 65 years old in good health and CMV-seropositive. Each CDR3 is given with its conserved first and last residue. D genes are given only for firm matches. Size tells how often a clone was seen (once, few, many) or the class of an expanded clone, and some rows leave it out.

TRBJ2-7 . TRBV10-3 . CAISESAGPYHEQYF TGTGCCATCAGTGAATCGGCGGGGCCCTACCACGAGCAGTACTTC
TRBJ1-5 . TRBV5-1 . CASSLAAGSNQPQHF TGCGCCAGCAGCTTGGCCGCAGGAAGCAATCAGCCCCAGCATTTT
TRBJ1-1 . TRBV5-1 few CASSGGTEPSTEAFF TGCGCCAGCAGCGGCGGGACGGAACCTTCCACTGAAGCTTTCTTT
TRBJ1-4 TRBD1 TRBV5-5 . CASSLRTGDNEKLFF TGTGCCAGCAGCCTTCGGACAGGGGATAATGAAAAACTGTTTTTT
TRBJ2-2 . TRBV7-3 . CASSLMRGGFGELFF TGTGCCAGCAGCTTAATGAGGGGGGGCTTCGGGGAGCTGTTTTTT
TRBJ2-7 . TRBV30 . CAWSPSSYEQYF TGTGCCTGGAGTCCCAGCTCCTACGAGCAGTACTTC
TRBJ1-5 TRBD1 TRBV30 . CAWSRQGVERQPQHF TGTGCCTGGAGTCGACAGGGGGTGGAAAGGCAGCCCCAGCATTTT
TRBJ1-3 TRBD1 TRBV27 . CASSPGQSISGNTIYF TGTGCCAGCAGTCCGGGACAGTCAATCTCTGGAAACACCATATATTTT
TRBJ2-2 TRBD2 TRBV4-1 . CASSQVLAGLNTGELFF TGCGCCAGCAGCCAAGTTTTAGCGGGCTTAAACACCGGGGAGCTGTTTTTT
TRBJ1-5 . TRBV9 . CASSVGTLGQPQHF TGTGCCAGCAGCGTCGGGACATTGGGTCAGCCCCAGCATTTT
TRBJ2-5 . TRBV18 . CASSLGQKETQYF TGTGCCAGCTCACTGGGCCAAAAAGAGACCCAGTACTTC
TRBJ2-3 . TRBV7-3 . CASSFSAVSTDTQYF TGTGCCAGCAGCTTTTCCGCGGTATCGACAGATACGCAGTATTTT
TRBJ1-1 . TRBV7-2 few CASTPRLAVGTEAFF TGTGCCAGCACACCGCGGCTAGCCGTAGGTACTGAAGCTTTCTTT
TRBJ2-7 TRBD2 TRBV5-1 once CASSSSPSGGTYEQYF TGCGCCAGCAGCTCCAGCCCTAGCGGGGGGACCTACGAGCAGTACTTC
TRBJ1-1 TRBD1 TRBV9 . CASSAQRGGLSAFF TGTGCCAGCAGCGCCCAGCGAGGGGGCTTGAGCGCTTTCTTT
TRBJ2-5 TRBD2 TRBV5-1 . CASSSGGDGAKTQYF TGCGCCAGCAGCTCGGGGGGGGATGGGGCGAAGACCCAGTACTTC
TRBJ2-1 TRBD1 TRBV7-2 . CASSLAGQEYNEQFF TGTGCCAGCAGCTTAGCGGGACAGGAATACAATGAGCAGTTCTTC
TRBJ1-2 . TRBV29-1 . CSARRGGDYGYTF TGCAGCGCCCGTCGGGGGGGTGACTATGGCTACACCTTC